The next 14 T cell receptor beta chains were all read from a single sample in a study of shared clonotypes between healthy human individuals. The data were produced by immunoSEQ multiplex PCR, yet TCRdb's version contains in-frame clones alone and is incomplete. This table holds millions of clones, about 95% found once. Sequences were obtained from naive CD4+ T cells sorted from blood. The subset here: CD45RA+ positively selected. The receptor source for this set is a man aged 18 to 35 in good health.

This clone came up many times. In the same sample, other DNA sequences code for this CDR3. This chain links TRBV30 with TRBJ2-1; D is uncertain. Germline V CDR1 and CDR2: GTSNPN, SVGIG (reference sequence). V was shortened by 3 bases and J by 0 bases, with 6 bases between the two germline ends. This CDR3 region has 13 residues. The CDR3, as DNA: TGTGCCTGGAGACCGAGCTCCTACAATGAGCAGTTCTTC. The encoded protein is CAWRPSSYNEQFF. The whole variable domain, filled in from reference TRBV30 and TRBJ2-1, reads SQTIHQWPATLVQPVGSPLSLECTVEGTSNPNLYWYRQAAGRGLQLLFYSVGIGQISSEVPQNLSASRPQDRQFILSSKKLLLSDSGFYLCAWRPSSYNEQFFGPGTRLTVL.

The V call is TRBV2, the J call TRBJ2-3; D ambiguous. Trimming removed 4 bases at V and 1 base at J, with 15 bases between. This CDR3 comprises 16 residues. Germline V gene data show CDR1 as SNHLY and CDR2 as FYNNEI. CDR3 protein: CASSGWSLGGTDTQYF. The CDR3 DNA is TGTGCCAGCAGTGGTTGGTCCCTTGGAGGCACAGATACGCAGTATTTT.

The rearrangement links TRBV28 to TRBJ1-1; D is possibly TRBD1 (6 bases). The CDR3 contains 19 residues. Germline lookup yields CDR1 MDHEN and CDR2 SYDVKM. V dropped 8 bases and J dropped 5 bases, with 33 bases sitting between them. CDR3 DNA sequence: TGTGCCAGCCCATCCGCCGGGGCCGGGGGCTGGAGGAGCGCTACTGAAGCTTTCTTT. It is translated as CASPSAGAGGWRSATEAFF.

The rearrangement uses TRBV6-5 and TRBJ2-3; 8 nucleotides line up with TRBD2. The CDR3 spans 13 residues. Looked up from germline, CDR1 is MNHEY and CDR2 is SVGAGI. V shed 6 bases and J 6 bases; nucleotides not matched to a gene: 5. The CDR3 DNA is TGTGCCAGCAGGCGCTCGGGGGGGGATACGCAGTATTTT. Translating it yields CASRRSGGDTQYF.

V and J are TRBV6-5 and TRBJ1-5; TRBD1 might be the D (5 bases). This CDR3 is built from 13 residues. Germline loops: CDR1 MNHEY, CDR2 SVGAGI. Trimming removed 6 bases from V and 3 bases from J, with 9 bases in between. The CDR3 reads CASRQQVNQPQHF. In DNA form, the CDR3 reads TGTGCCAGCAGACAACAGGTCAATCAGCCCCAGCATTTT.

CDR3 sequence: CASRTTDSSYEQYF. CDR3 sequence (DNA): TGCGCCAGCAGAACCACCGACAGTTCCTACGAGCAGTACTTC. V gene TRBV5-1 combines with J gene TRBJ2-7; D possibly corresponds to TRBD1 (5 bases). Germline values: CDR1 SGHRS, CDR2 YFSETQ. The CDR3 sequence is 14 residues long. Between the trimmed V and J ends, which lost 5 bases and 1 base, there was a span of 13 bases.

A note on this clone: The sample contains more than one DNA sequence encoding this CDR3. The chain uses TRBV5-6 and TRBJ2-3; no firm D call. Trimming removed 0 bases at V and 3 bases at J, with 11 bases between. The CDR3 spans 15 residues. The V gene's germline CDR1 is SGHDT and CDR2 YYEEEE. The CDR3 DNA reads TGTGCCAGCAGCTTGGTTGGCGTCAAGACAGATACGCAGTATTTT. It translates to CASSLVGVKTDTQYF.

CDR3 region: CASSWHTTSGGFDEQFF. CDR3 nucleotide sequence: TGTGCCAGCAGCTGGCATACGACTAGCGGGGGGTTCGATGAGCAGTTCTTC. The chain employs TRBV5-6 and TRBJ2-1, with 13 nucleotides matching TRBD2. With V trimmed by 3 bases and J by 8 bases, 11 bases remained unmatched. The length of the CDR3 is 17 residues. CDR1 and CDR2 from the germline V gene are SGHDT and YYEEEE.

DNA of the CDR3: TGTGCCAGCAGCTCCAACAGGGACTCCTACGAGCAGTACTTC. It specifies CASSSNRDSYEQYF. The genes are TRBV11-2 and TRBJ2-7; D is possibly TRBD1 (6 bases). Looked up from germline, CDR1 is SGHAT and CDR2 is FQNNGV. V was clipped by 4 bases and J by 0 bases, with 10 bases between them. The CDR3 is made up of 14 amino acids.

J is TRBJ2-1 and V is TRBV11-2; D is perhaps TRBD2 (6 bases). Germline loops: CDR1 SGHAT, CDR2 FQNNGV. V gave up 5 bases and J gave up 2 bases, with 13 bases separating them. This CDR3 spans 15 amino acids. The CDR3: CASSPGIAAYNEQFF. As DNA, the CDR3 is TGTGCCAGCAGCCCCGGAATAGCGGCCTACAATGAGCAGTTCTTC.

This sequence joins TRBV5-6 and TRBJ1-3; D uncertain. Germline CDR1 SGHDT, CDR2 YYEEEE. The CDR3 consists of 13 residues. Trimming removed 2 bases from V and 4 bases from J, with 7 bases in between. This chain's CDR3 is CASSLGKGNTIYF. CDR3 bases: TGTGCCAGCAGCTTAGGGAAAGGAAACACCATATATTTT.

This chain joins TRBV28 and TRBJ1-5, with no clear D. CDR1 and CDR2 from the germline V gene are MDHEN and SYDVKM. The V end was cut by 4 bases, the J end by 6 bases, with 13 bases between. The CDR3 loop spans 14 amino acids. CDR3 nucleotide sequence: TGTGCCAGCAGTTCCCCGACAAGTTCTCAGCCCCAGCATTTT. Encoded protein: CASSSPTSSQPQHF. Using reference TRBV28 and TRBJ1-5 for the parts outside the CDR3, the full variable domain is DVKVTQSSRYLVKRTGEKVFLECVQDMDHENMFWYRQDPGLGLRLIYFSYDVKMKEKGDIPEGYSVSREKKERFSLILESASTNQTSMYLCASSSPTSSQPQHFGDGTRLSIL.

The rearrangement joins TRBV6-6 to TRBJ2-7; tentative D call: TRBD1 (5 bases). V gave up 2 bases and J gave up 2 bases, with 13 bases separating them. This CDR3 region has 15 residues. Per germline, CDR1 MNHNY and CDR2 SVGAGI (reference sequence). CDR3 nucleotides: TGTGCCAGCAGTTACGCAACGACAGATACCTACGAGCAGTACTTC. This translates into CASSYATTDTYEQYF.

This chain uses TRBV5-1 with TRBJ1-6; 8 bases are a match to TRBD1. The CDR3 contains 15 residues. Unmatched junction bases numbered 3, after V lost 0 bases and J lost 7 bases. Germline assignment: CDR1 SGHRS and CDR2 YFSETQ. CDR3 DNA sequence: TGCGCCAGCAGCTTGGGACAGGGGAGCAATTCACCCCTCCACTTT. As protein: CASSLGQGSNSPLHF.